These 6 T cell receptor beta chains share one sample of origin, sequenced in a study of blood T cell repertoires in COVID-19. Profiling relied on immunoSEQ multiplex PCR, and the TCRdb table lists in-frame clones only, not all of them. Here the sample spans roughly 95,000 clones, roughly 82% being singletons. Sequenced input: peripheral blood. These receptor sequences come from a man at least 80 years old with acute or convalescent COVID-19.

This clone was counted a few times. V gene TRBV19 combines with J gene TRBJ2-2, with D perhaps matching TRBD1 (6 bases). Germline-derived CDR1 and CDR2 are LNHDA and SQIVND (reference sequence). V lost 5 bases and J lost 4, with 17 bases in between. There are 16 residues in the CDR3. The CDR3 coding sequence is TGTGCCAGTAGTGCTCAGGGGCCCTCGGTCACCGGGGAGCTGTTTTTT. As protein: CASSAQGPSVTGELFF.

The chain recombines TRBV18 with TRBJ1-2; 7 bases are a match to TRBD1. V lost 6 bases, J lost 7 bases, and 20 bases stayed unmatched. CDR1 and CDR2 from the germline V gene are KGHSH and LQKENI. The CDR3 totals 17 residues. The DNA for the CDR3 is TGTGCCAGCTCGTCCCAAAAAGGGGGACAGAATCTAAGTGGCTACACCTTC. It is translated as CASSSQKGGQNLSGYTF.

Only one count was recorded for this clone. V usage is TRBV29-1 and J usage is TRBJ2-7; 15 nucleotides line up with TRBD2. The V gene end was trimmed by 5 bases and the J gene end by 0 bases; junction bases not matched to a gene: 5. The CDR3 totals 16 residues. Germline CDR1 and CDR2: SQVTM and ANQGSEA. CDR3 nucleotide sequence: TGCAGCGTTTCCGGGACTAGCGGGAGGAGCTCCTACGAGCAGTACTTC. This codes for CSVSGTSGRSSYEQYF.

The rearrangement links TRBV28 to TRBJ2-7, with TRBD2 identical over 8 bases. The CDR3 sequence is 17 residues long. Losses at the gene ends were 5 bases for V and 0 bases for J; bases not matched to a gene: 12. Germline assignment: CDR1 MDHEN and CDR2 SYDVKM. As DNA, the CDR3 is TGTGCCAGCAGTCTATACGAGACTAGCGCAAACTCCTACGAGCAGTACTTC. Amino acid sequence: CASSLYETSANSYEQYF. Supplemented by reference TRBV28 and TRBJ2-7, the full variable domain reads DVKVTQSSRYLVKRTGEKVFLECVQDMDHENMFWYRQDPGLGLRLIYFSYDVKMKEKGDIPEGYSVSREKKERFSLILESASTNQTSMYLCASSLYETSANSYEQYFGPGTRLTVT.

The rearrangement uses TRBV6-5 and TRBJ1-6; TRBD1 aligns across 9 bases. The J segment lost 9 bases and the V segment lost 5 bases, leaving 8 bases of the junction unmatched. The CDR3 spans 15 residues. Germline CDR1 is MNHEY and CDR2 is SVGAGI. The CDR3 is CASSQDRGRVSPLHF. CDR3 coding DNA: TGTGCCAGCAGTCAGGACAGGGGCAGAGTTTCACCCCTCCACTTT.

The rearrangement uses TRBV6-6 and TRBJ1-1; no reliable D call. Germline-derived CDR1 and CDR2 are MNHNY and SVGAGI (reference sequence). Trimming removed 7 bases at V and 2 bases at J, with 8 bases between. The CDR3 loop spans 12 amino acids. The DNA of the CDR3 is TGTGCCAGCACCACAGTTAACACTGAAGCTTTCTTT. This sequence encodes CASTTVNTEAFF.